The present entry profiles one T cell receptor (beta chain) with its context. The method was immunoSEQ multiplex PCR; TCRdb's version includes in-frame clones alone and lacks a portion of them. The sample shows fewer than 35,000 clones, 80% to 90% of them seen only once. The source of the sample is a study of blood T cell repertoires in COVID-19. J gave up 4 bases and V 5 bases, and 11 bases lay outside the gene matches. CDR1 and CDR2 from the germline V gene are SNHLY and FYNNEI. The CDR3 sequence is 16 residues long. This receptor was identified in a human donor in a cohort sampled during active COVID-19. The chain joins TRBV2 to TRBJ1-5, with TRBD1 matching 7 bases. Sample: peripheral blood. CDR3 sequence: CASSWGSNRGNQPQHF. Written as DNA, the CDR3 is TGTGCCAGCAGTTGGGGATCTAACAGGGGAAATCAGCCCCAGCATTTT.